What follows describes a single T cell receptor beta chain. Antigen unknown. Cells designated naive CD8 were CD45RO-negative and were positively selected for CCR7, with terminally differentiated effector memory CD45RA+ cells excluded. The assay was immunoSEQ multiplex PCR, and TCRdb's table has in-frame clones only and misses some. The sample includes hundreds of thousands of clones, 92% of them seen just once. This sample was taken from a study of shared clonotypes between healthy human individuals. For the study at large: With ages of 18 to 49, the donors were a couple of women and three men. A donor's plate count was three for CD4 naive and three for CD4 memory; CD8 naive had two and CD8 memory one. Notes on the study in general: Relative to clonotypes present in all four donors, those not shared had lower generation probabilities. Expectations were that clonotype sharing among donors would be affected by sequencing depth.

V lost 1 base and J 2 bases, leaving 21 bases between the germline ends. The CDR3 covers 18 residues. The germline gives CDR1 SGHTA, CDR2 FQGNSA. This sequence originates from a man aged 30 to 45 in good health. The chain recombines TRBV7-2 with TRBJ2-7, with D unresolved. Specimen: naive CD8+ T cells sorted from blood. This CDR3 reads CASSLEPGSYLGTYEQYF. CDR3 coding DNA: TGTGCCAGCAGCTTAGAGCCGGGTAGTTACCTGGGGACCTACGAGCAGTACTTC.